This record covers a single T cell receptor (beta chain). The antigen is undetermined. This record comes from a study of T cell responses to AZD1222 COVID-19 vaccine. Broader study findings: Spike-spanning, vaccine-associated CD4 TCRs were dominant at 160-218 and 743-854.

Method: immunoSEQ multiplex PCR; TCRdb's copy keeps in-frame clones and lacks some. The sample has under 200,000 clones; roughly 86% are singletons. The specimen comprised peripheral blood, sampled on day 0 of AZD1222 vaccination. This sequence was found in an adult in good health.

The CDR3 is CASSFLPGAGVYEQYF. The CDR3 DNA follows: TGTGCCAGCAGCTTCCTACCGGGGGCGGGAGTCTACGAGCAGTACTTC. This chain uses TRBV7-2 with TRBJ2-7, with a weak D call TRBD2 (7 bases). This CDR3 is built from 16 residues. Trimming removed 3 bases from V and 3 bases from J, with 18 bases in between. Per the germline V gene, CDR1 is SGHTA and CDR2 is FQGNSA.